This T cell receptor (beta chain) is from a study of response to subunit inactivated influenza vaccine. TCRdb reprocessed the RT-PCR reads via MiXCR and lists one record per CDR3 protein. Of 500,000 or so distinct CDR3 sequences in the sample, 16% were seen once. The CDR3 has 15 residues. Germline V CDR1 and CDR2: SGHRS, YFSETQ. On this clonotype: The target antigen is unknown. An end of the junction does not agree with germline; a read error may underlie this.

Study-level results: The study's authors posited that every seasonal influenza vaccination enlists few new T cells.

The chain is built from TRBV5-1 and TRBJ2-7; 9 bases fit TRBD1. The source is a man between 50 and 69 years old who received an inactivated influenza vaccine. Sample: CD4+ T cells sorted from PBMCs, taken roughly 24 months after vaccination. CDR3 loop: CASSQPGQGTYEQHF. In DNA, the CDR3 is TGCGCCAGCAGCCAACCGGGACAGGGAACCTACGAGCAGCACTTC.